This section outlines one T cell receptor beta chain sequence together with its context. The sample is drawn from a study of cytomegalovirus exposure and HLA in healthy donors. Germline lookup yields CDR1 KGHSH and CDR2 LQKENI. This CDR3 is built from 16 residues. J was trimmed by 7 bases and V by 3 bases; bases with no gene match: 6. In the PCR, 60 Vbeta and 13 Jbeta primers were used. Sequenced by immunoSEQ multiplex PCR; TCRdb stores in-frame clones only, minus some. This sample's clone table lists under 200,000 clones. The chain has TRBV18 and TRBJ2-2; 12 nucleotides agree with TRBD1. This sequence was found in a man younger than 40 in good health and CMV-seronegative. The source material was PBMCs. CDR3 residues: CASSPSGQGAGGELFF. The CDR3 DNA is TGTGCCAGCTCACCGTCGGGACAGGGGGCCGGCGGGGAGCTGTTTTTT.